A single sample gave rise to the 5 T cell receptor beta chains below, sequenced in a study of T cells in Graves' hyperthyroidism and ophthalmopathy. What was amplified from RNA transcripts were TCR beta CDR3 regions. Using the HTBI primer set, a first-round RT-PCR was run on the TCR CDR3. TCRdb re-called the multiplex PCR reads through MiXCR, storing one row per CDR3 protein. This sample has about 360,000 distinct CDR3 sequences, with just under 25% found just once. The sequencing sample was made of blood. Receptors originate from a man between 50 and 59 years old with Graves' hyperthyroidism.

The chain couples TRBV6-1 to TRBJ2-2; the D is unclear. V was cut by 1 base and J by 6 bases, with 9 bases left in between. Per the germline V gene, CDR1 is MNHNS and CDR2 is SASEGT. The CDR3 is 14 residues long. DNA of the CDR3: TGTGCCAGCAGTGAAGTAGTATGGGCCGGGGAGCTGTTTTTT. Its translation: CASSEVVWAGELFF.

This chain joins TRBV10-3 and TRBJ1-1; D is perhaps TRBD1 (6 bases). The CDR3 runs 13 residues. Per germline, CDR1 ENHRY and CDR2 SYGVKD. V was shortened by 8 bases and J by 3 bases, with 13 bases between the two germline ends. The CDR3 region has the DNA TGTGCCATCTCACAACAGGGCCACACTGAAGCTTTCTTT. Amino acids: CAISQQGHTEAFF.

V gene TRBV19 combines with J gene TRBJ2-7; D unclear. Looked up from germline, CDR1 is LNHDA and CDR2 is SQIVND (reference sequence). The V and J ends lost 3 bases and 4 bases respectively, with 7 bases between them. There are 12 residues in the CDR3. The CDR3 sequence: CASSMVGYEQYF. DNA for the CDR3: TGTGCCAGTAGTATGGTGGGTTACGAGCAGTACTTC.

This clonotype was recorded a few times. This rearrangement joins TRBV19 to TRBJ2-5; the D gene is possibly TRBD1 (6 bases). CDR3 size: 15 residues. The germline V gene encodes CDR1 LNHDA and CDR2 SQIVND (reference sequence). Trimming took 4 bases from V and 2 from J, leaving 14 bases between them. The CDR3 sequence is CASSKHIGGQETQYF. The CDR3 nucleotides read TGTGCCAGTAGTAAACACATAGGGGGTCAAGAGACCCAGTACTTC.

The CDR3 spells CASSAGVNTIYF. CDR3 nucleotides: TGTGCCAGCAGTGCCGGGGTAAACACCATATATTTT. The V and J genes are TRBV6-4 and TRBJ1-3, with D hard to call. V lost 4 bases to trimming and J lost 6 bases, with 7 bases between them. The CDR3 sequence is 12 residues long. From germline, CDR1 is MRHNA and CDR2 SNTAGT.